What follows are 21 T cell receptor beta chains derived from one specimen sequenced in a study of T cell repertoires in cytomegalovirus infection. TCRdb recomputed calls from the reads with MiXCR, one row per CDR3 protein. The table records some 350,000 distinct CDR3 sequences, around 18% of them present only once. Sequencing used PBMCs. The receptors come from a human donor in good health (CMV status not recorded). Some clones in this sample may be carry-over from other donors' samples.

This clonotype appeared a few times. The rearrangement links TRBV4-2 to TRBJ2-5; 10 nucleotides match TRBD2. Germline CDR1 is LGHNA and CDR2 is YNFKEQ. The CDR3 is 17 amino acids. Trimming at V came to 3 bases and at J to 5 bases, leaving 12 bases not matched to a gene. CDR3 in DNA: TGTGCCAGCAGCCAGTCGTCCACCGGGACTAGCGTGGAGACCCAGTACTTC. Protein sequence: CASSQSSTGTSVETQYF.

Only a few counts were recorded for this clonotype. CDR3 sequence (DNA): TGCAGTGCTAGACCACCGACAGGTGGCTACACCTTC. This translates into CSARPPTGGYTF. J is TRBJ1-2 and V is TRBV20-1; a weak D match, TRBD1 (6 bases). CDR1 and CDR2 (germline): DFQATT, SNEGSKA (reference sequence). This CDR3 has 12 amino acids. V shed 2 bases and J shed 7 bases, with 11 bases lying between them.

This clonotype was recorded many times. The genes are TRBV7-2 and TRBJ1-5; D call uncertain. Germline lookup yields CDR1 SGHTA and CDR2 FQGNSA. CDR3 length equals 17 residues. Trimming took 1 base from V and 0 from J, leaving 13 bases between them. For the CDR3, the DNA is TGTGCCAGCAGCTTAGAGACAATTTATCTTAGCAATCAGCCCCAGCATTTT. It encodes CASSLETIYLSNQPQHF.

The J gene is TRBJ2-3, the V gene TRBV5-4; 10 bases fit TRBD1. Per the germline V gene, CDR1 is SGHNT and CDR2 is YYREEE (reference sequence). Trimming cost V 3 bases and J 0 bases; bases outside gene matches: 4. CDR3 length: 16 residues. The DNA of the CDR3 is TGTGCCAGCAGCTCGCCGGGACAGGGGAGCACAGATACGCAGTATTTT. Its translation is CASSSPGQGSTDTQYF.

This clonotype was seen a handful of times. This chain joins TRBV20-1 and TRBJ2-4; the D gene could be TRBD1 or TRBD2 (5 bases each). The V and J ends lost 5 bases and 3 bases respectively, with 14 bases between them. The CDR3 runs 14 residues. Germline V gene data show CDR1 as DFQATT and CDR2 as SNEGSKA (reference sequence). The CDR3 coding sequence is TGCAGTGCTCACGACGGGGCATACAAAAACATTCAGTACTTC. Its translation is CSAHDGAYKNIQYF.

This clonotype was recorded at least ten times. This chain connects TRBV28 to TRBJ1-2; 7 bases fit TRBD1. This CDR3 spans 12 amino acids. Germline V CDR1 and CDR2: MDHEN, SYDVKM. V trimming: 5 bases; J trimming: 8 bases; junction bases outside the gene matches: 5. The DNA of the CDR3 is TGTGCCAGCAGTGACAGGGATCGAGGCTACACCTTC. Amino acid sequence: CASSDRDRGYTF.

This clonotype was seen a handful of times. The junction departs from the called germline gene at one end, perhaps through a read error. This chain joins TRBV14 and TRBJ1-2; 7 bases are shared with TRBD1. The CDR3 covers 13 residues. CDR1 and CDR2 (germline): SGHDN, FVKESK. This CDR3 is CASSQILTGRIAF. CDR3 nucleotides: TGTGCCAGCAGCCAAATTTTGACAGGGAGAATCGCCTTC.

V is TRBV2 and J is TRBJ2-2; perhaps TRBD2 as D (5 bases). This CDR3 comprises 15 residues. Germline V gene lookup returns CDR1 SNHLY and CDR2 FYNNEI. The germline V and J ends were trimmed by 4 bases and 2 bases, with 11 bases remaining between them. For the CDR3, the DNA is TGTGCCAGCAGTGCCGAGAGACTAAACACCGGGGAGCTGTTTTTT. Its protein is CASSAERLNTGELFF.

The chain links TRBV15 to TRBJ2-5, with D possibly being TRBD1 or TRBD2 (5 bases each). Deletions cut 0 bases from V and 1 base from J, with 27 bases between. The CDR3 runs to 21 residues. In germline, CDR1 is LNHNV, CDR2 YYDKDF (reference sequence). CDR3: CATSRDSVRTGGSFFQETQYF. CDR3 nucleotides: TGTGCCACCAGCAGAGATTCGGTGAGAACAGGAGGATCGTTTTTCCAAGAGACCCAGTACTTC.

This clonotype was seen ten or more times. The V and J genes are TRBV12-3 or TRBV12-4 and TRBJ1-4; the D is unclear. V lost 7 bases and J 8 bases, leaving 17 bases between the germline ends. The CDR3 is 14 amino acids. In DNA form, the CDR3 reads TGTGCCAGCACGGACGAGGACCTTGGGGAAAAACTGTTTTTT. Translating gives CASTDEDLGEKLFF.

This chain connects TRBV2 to TRBJ1-5, with 7 bases aligning to TRBD1. Trimming removed 6 bases from V and 7 bases from J; junction bases left unmatched: 9. The germline V gene encodes CDR1 SNHLY and CDR2 FYNNEI. The CDR3 spans 14 residues. The chain's CDR3 is CASSRQGSQQPQHF. The CDR3 nucleotides are TGTGCCAGCAGCCGACAGGGTTCGCAACAGCCCCAGCATTTT.

This clonotype occurred many times. The chain carries TRBV7-8 and TRBJ1-5; D might be TRBD1 (6 bases). Trimming cost V 2 bases and J 8 bases, with 10 bases left between them. The CDR3 is 13 residues long. The V gene's germline CDR1 is SGHVS and CDR2 FQNEAQ. CDR3: CASSLSGQKPQHF. The CDR3 nucleotides are TGTGCCAGCAGCTTATCCGGACAGAAGCCCCAGCATTTT.

This clonotype was counted only a few times. The genes are TRBV15 and TRBJ2-1; 12 nucleotides match TRBD2. The V and J ends lost 2 bases and 3 bases, in that order; junction bases with no gene match: 8. The CDR3 extends over 18 amino acids. CDR1 and CDR2 (germline): LNHNV, YYDKDF (reference sequence). CDR3 region: CATSRRRLAGVLYNEQFF. The DNA of the CDR3 is TGTGCCACCAGCAGACGCAGACTAGCGGGGGTCCTCTACAATGAGCAGTTCTTC.

The rearrangement links TRBV11-2 to TRBJ2-2, with D hard to call. V lost 1 base and J lost 3, with 6 bases in between. Germline V gene lookup returns CDR1 SGHAT and CDR2 FQNNGV. The CDR3 loop spans 14 amino acids. Here the CDR3 DNA reads TGTGCCAGCAGCTTAGCCCCAGACACCGGGGAGCTGTTTTTT. It encodes CASSLAPDTGELFF.

This clonotype turned up a few times. The CDR3 reads CASSGHGVDTEAFF. In DNA, the CDR3 is TGTGCCAGCAGTGGTCATGGAGTTGACACTGAAGCTTTCTTT. V gene TRBV2 combines with J gene TRBJ1-1; no reliable D call. Germline CDR1 SNHLY, CDR2 FYNNEI. The CDR3 extends over 14 amino acids. Trimming pared 4 bases from V and 3 bases from J, leaving 12 bases between.

This clonotype was found a few times. This rearrangement joins TRBV7-6 to TRBJ2-3; weak D call: TRBD2 (6 bases). V was clipped by 4 bases and J by 4 bases, with 21 bases between them. The germline gives CDR1 SGHVS, CDR2 FNYEAQ. The CDR3 extends over 17 amino acids. This CDR3 is CASSSSFSGRVPDTQYF. CDR3 bases: TGTGCCAGCAGCTCCTCTTTTAGCGGCAGAGTCCCAGATACGCAGTATTTT.

This clonotype was counted at least ten times. This sequence joins TRBV28 and TRBJ1-5; D uncertain. The CDR3 length is 13 residues. Per germline, CDR1 MDHEN and CDR2 SYDVKM. V lost 10 bases and J 6 bases, leaving 16 bases between the germline ends. The CDR3 DNA reads TGTGCCACCCTAGGTGTCGGGCCTCAGCCCCAGCATTTT. Translated: CATLGVGPQPQHF.

Ten or more counts support this clonotype. The genes are TRBV27 and TRBJ2-2; D unclear. The CDR3 contains 12 residues. The germline V and J ends were trimmed by 5 bases and 5 bases, with 6 bases remaining between them. Germline V CDR1 and CDR2: MNHEY, SMNVEV (reference sequence). The CDR3 nucleotides are TGTGCCAGCAGTCTCCTAACCGGGGAGCTGTTTTTT. Protein sequence: CASSLLTGELFF.

There are a few counts of this clonotype. V usage is TRBV3-1 and J usage is TRBJ2-1, with D possibly TRBD2 on 6 matching bases. The CDR3 totals 15 residues. Trimming removed 3 bases from V and 8 bases from J, with 17 bases in between. The V gene's germline CDR1 is LGHDT and CDR2 YNNKEL (reference sequence). The CDR3 nucleotides read TGTGCCAGCAGCCATGCGCCGCGGGGAAGGGATGAGCAGTTCTTC. Residues: CASSHAPRGRDEQFF.

This clonotype was seen many times. The chain couples TRBV7-9 to TRBJ2-3; the D is unclear. The CDR3 has 13 residues. In germline, CDR1 is SEHNR, CDR2 FQNEAQ (reference sequence). Trimming shortened V by 5 bases and J by 0 bases, and 6 bases separated the two germline ends. The CDR3 sequence is CASSPISTDTQYF. Here the CDR3 DNA reads TGTGCCAGCAGCCCAATTAGCACAGATACGCAGTATTTT.

The CDR3 is CASSYAGGLNTEAFF. The CDR3 DNA reads as TGTGCCAGCAGTTACGCCGGGGGATTGAACACTGAAGCTTTCTTT. The chain uses TRBV6-8 and TRBJ1-1, with D tentatively TRBD1 (5 bases). Per the germline V gene, CDR1 is MNHGY and CDR2 is SAAAGT. V was trimmed by 2 bases and J by 0 bases, leaving 10 bases between them. The CDR3 runs 15 residues.